A selection of T cell receptor beta chains follows, all from one sample in a study of identical twins. TCRdb reprocessed the 5' RACE reads with MiXCR, giving one entry per CDR3 protein. The sample contains under 300,000 distinct CDR3 sequences, more than 13% of which appear only once. Sequencing input: memory (CD45RO+) T cells sorted from blood. The receptors originated from a woman in her late teens or twenties in good health. Each CDR3 is given with its conserved first and last residue.

CATSRDLVYGYTF TRBJ1-2 TRBV15
CASSRGVDTEAFF TRBJ1-1 TRBV3-1
CSATGTHTEAFF TRBJ1-1 TRBV20-1
CASSQGFRTYYNEQFF TRBJ2-1 TRBV4-2
CASSKVASVGEQFF TRBJ2-1 TRBV19
CASSLLVGNEQFF TRBJ2-1 TRBV11-2
CASSTTAQRPQHF TRBJ1-5 TRBV12-3/TRBV12-4
CASSAYRDTSGSSYNEQFF TRBJ2-1 TRBV14
CASSLGTSGGPNEQFF TRBJ2-1 TRBV9
CASSLKRRTDTQYF TRBJ2-3 TRBV5-6
CASSPSTGKLFF TRBJ1-4 TRBV6-5
CASSPKAMNTEAFF TRBJ1-1 TRBV6-1
CASSPLGVRDNEQFF TRBJ2-1 TRBV27
CASSSGSDEQFF TRBJ2-1 TRBV7-3
CASSGGRYEQYF TRBJ2-7 TRBV6-1
CASSASSGGYEQYF TRBJ2-7 TRBV12-3/TRBV12-4
CSVAGRGDTQYF TRBJ2-3 TRBV29-1
CASSLSTGEFYEQYF TRBJ2-7 TRBV18
CASSLITTGNTIYF TRBJ1-3 TRBV7-9
CSVRLGGTDTQYF TRBJ2-3 TRBV20-1